The 29 T cell receptor beta chains in this list originate from one sample, sequenced in a study of beta chain features in type 1 diabetes. Broader study findings: TCRB CDR3 length was moderately but significantly reduced in all four CD4+ subsets of Type 1 diabetes patients.

Sequencing targeted expressed TCRB transcripts, as all isolated RNA had been reverse transcribed. Sequencing was performed with immunoSEQ multiplex PCR; in TCRdb, only in-frame clones are kept and a portion is missing. The profile shows tens of thousands of clones, approximately 47% of them singletons. Antigens for these TCRs are unknown. The sample was central memory CD4+ T cells from blood. The receptors derive from a young man with type 1 diabetes.

This clone was counted between two and nine times. V and J are TRBV18 and TRBJ2-1; 7 bases are a match to TRBD2. CDR1 is KGHSH, CDR2 LQKENI, per germline. The CDR3 sequence is 13 residues long. With 2 bases clipped from V and 7 bases from J, the junction kept 2 bases outside the gene matches. Written as DNA, the CDR3 is TGTGCCAGCTCACCAGGGGGGGGGAATGAGCAGTTCTTC. Translated: CASSPGGGNEQFF.

The rearrangement uses TRBV2 and TRBJ2-3; D unclear. In germline, CDR1 is SNHLY, CDR2 FYNNEI. The V and J ends lost 6 bases and 1 base respectively, with 11 bases between them. CDR3 size: 14 residues. In DNA, the CDR3 is TGTGCCAGCAGGATGGGCTTCGGCACAGATACGCAGTATTTT. It yields the protein CASRMGFGTDTQYF. Based on the CDR3 plus reference TRBV2 and TRBJ2-3, the full variable domain is EPEVTQTPSHQVTQMGQEVILRCVPISNHLYFYWYRQILGQKVEFLVSFYNNEISEKSEIFDDQFSVERPDGSNFTLKIRSTKLEDSAMYFCASRMGFGTDTQYFGPGTRLTVL.

The chain couples TRBV30 to TRBJ2-2; TRBD1 aligns across 9 bases. The germline CDR1 and CDR2 sequences are GTSNPN and SVGIG (reference sequence). The V segment lost 3 bases and the J segment 3 bases; nucleotides outside the gene matches: 2. There are 14 residues in the CDR3. The CDR3 protein is CAWRRQGDTGELFF. CDR3 sequence (DNA): TGTGCCTGGAGACGACAGGGGGACACCGGGGAGCTGTTTTTT.

This clone was observed a handful of times. This rearrangement joins TRBV30 to TRBJ2-7; the match to TRBD2 covers 8 bases. This CDR3 is built from 17 residues. V was clipped by 3 bases and J by 2 bases; unmatched bases: 15. The germline V gene encodes CDR1 GTSNPN and CDR2 SVGIG (reference sequence). CDR3 sequence: CAWSAWGSGTITYEQYF. The CDR3 nucleotides are TGTGCCTGGAGCGCGTGGGGTAGCGGGACAATTACCTACGAGCAGTACTTC.

This chain joins TRBV7-2 and TRBJ2-1; D might be TRBD2 (5 bases). The germline CDR1 and CDR2 sequences are SGHTA and FQGNSA. Trimming shortened V by 1 base and J by 2 bases, and 15 bases separated the two germline ends. CDR3 length equals 17 residues. This CDR3 reads CASSLEGPGEPYNEQFF. In nucleotides, the CDR3 is TGTGCCAGCAGCTTAGAGGGCCCCGGGGAACCCTACAATGAGCAGTTCTTC.

This clone was found a few times. V and J are TRBV7-2 and TRBJ1-4; 7 bases map to TRBD1. V gave up 1 base and J gave up 4 bases; unmatched junction bases: 3. This CDR3 contains 15 residues. Germline V CDR1 and CDR2: SGHTA, FQGNSA. The CDR3 DNA reads as TGTGCCAGCAGCTTAGGGGCAGGGGGTAATGAAAAACTGTTTTTT. Its protein product is CASSLGAGGNEKLFF.

There are a few counts of this clone. The chain employs TRBV4-2 and TRBJ2-3, with TRBD2 matching over 9 bases. Germline loops: CDR1 LGHNA, CDR2 YNFKEQ. V lost 2 bases and J lost 4; bases outside the gene matches: 4. This CDR3 is built from 15 residues. CDR3 coding DNA: TGTGCCAGCAGCCAATCTGCGGGAGGGGCAGATACGCAGTATTTT. Encoded protein: CASSQSAGGADTQYF.

CDR3 nucleotides: TGTGCCAGCAGTGAAAGGACAGCCTACACCTTC. Protein sequence: CASSERTAYTF. The chain has TRBV6-1 and TRBJ1-2; tentatively, D is TRBD1 (6 bases). CDR1 is MNHNS, CDR2 SASEGT, per germline. V lost 2 bases and J 10 bases, leaving 8 bases between the germline ends. This CDR3 spans 11 amino acids.

V and J are TRBV18 and TRBJ2-2, with a weak D call TRBD1 (5 bases). CDR3 length equals 16 residues. The germline CDR1 and CDR2 sequences are KGHSH and LQKENI. V dropped 6 bases and J dropped 1 base, with 15 bases sitting between them. The CDR3 is CASSRGRERNTGELFF. The CDR3 DNA reads TGTGCCAGCTCTAGGGGCAGGGAAAGGAACACCGGGGAGCTGTTTTTT. The variable domain in full, with the rest retrieved from reference TRBV18 and TRBJ2-2, is NAGVMQNPRHLVRRRGQEARLRCSPMKGHSHVYWYRQLPEEGLKFMVYLQKENIIDESGMPKERFSAEFPKEGPSILRIQQVVRGDSAAYFCASSRGRERNTGELFFGEGSRLTVL.

The chain is built from TRBV29-1 and TRBJ1-1; TRBD1 might be the D (5 bases). With 7 bases removed from V and 4 bases from J, the gap between germline ends came to 13 bases. The CDR3 totals 12 residues. CDR1 SQVTM and CDR2 ANQGSEA come from the germline V gene. Here the CDR3 reads CSARGIGTEAFF. The DNA for the CDR3 is TGCAGCGCCCGGGGGATAGGCACTGAAGCTTTCTTT. The entire variable domain, with the rest obtained from reference TRBV29-1 and TRBJ1-1, is as follows: SAVISQKPSRDICQRGTSLTIQCQVDSQVTMMFWYRQQPGQSLTLIATANQGSEATYESGFVIDKFPISRPNLTFSTLTVSNMSPEDSSIYLCSARGIGTEAFFGQGTRLTVV.

The rearrangement uses TRBV23-1 and TRBJ2-7; TRBD2 matches 11 bases. TRBV23-1 is an open reading frame whose function is uncertain. The CDR3 has 16 amino acids. V was clipped by 0 bases and J by 7 bases; unmatched bases: 8. The DNA for the CDR3 is TGCGCCAGCAGTCAATCGGGACTAGCGGTCCCCGGGGAGCAGTACTTC. Translated: CASSQSGLAVPGEQYF.

V gene TRBV6-5 combines with J gene TRBJ2-1; 7 bases match TRBD1. With 7 bases clipped from V and 3 bases from J, the junction kept 9 bases outside the gene matches. The CDR3 loop spans 15 amino acids. Germline V gives CDR1 MNHEY, CDR2 SVGAGI. CDR3 residues: CASTSTGAGYNEQFF. CDR3 nucleotides: TGTGCCAGCACTAGCACAGGGGCCGGCTACAATGAGCAGTTCTTC.

This clone has just a few counts. V is TRBV9 and J is TRBJ1-1; tentative D call: TRBD1 (5 bases). CDR1 is SGDLS and CDR2 is YYNGEE in the germline V gene. CDR3 length equals 14 residues. V was shortened by 0 bases and J by 1 base, with 7 bases between the two germline ends. In DNA form, the CDR3 reads TGTGCCAGCAGCGTAGGTACAGGGAACACTGAAGCTTTCTTT. This sequence encodes CASSVGTGNTEAFF.

The rearrangement links TRBV6-1 to TRBJ1-2; no clear D gene. This CDR3 is 13 amino acids long. Trimming pared 2 bases from V and 8 bases from J, leaving 12 bases between. Germline CDR1 MNHNS, CDR2 SASEGT. Here the CDR3 reads CASSEFKARGYTF. CDR3 in DNA: TGTGCCAGCAGTGAATTTAAGGCGAGGGGCTACACCTTC.

V and J are TRBV5-1 and TRBJ1-6; D is perhaps TRBD1 (6 bases). Germline values: CDR1 SGHRS, CDR2 YFSETQ. This CDR3 is 16 amino acids long. V dropped 0 bases and J dropped 9 bases, with 16 bases sitting between them. CDR3 protein: CASSLAGRGGGSPLHF. Here the CDR3 DNA reads TGCGCCAGCAGCTTGGCCGGCAGGGGCGGTGGTTCACCCCTCCACTTT.

The chain links TRBV5-1 to TRBJ1-6, with D possibly matching TRBD1 (5 bases). The CDR3 is 14 amino acids. Trimming removed 1 base from V and 8 bases from J, with 10 bases in between. Per germline, CDR1 SGHRS and CDR2 YFSETQ. DNA of the CDR3: TGCGCCAGCAGCTTGTCCGGGGGTGATTCACCCCTCCACTTT. Translation: CASSLSGGDSPLHF.

The chain couples TRBV27 to TRBJ2-7, with D hard to call. V lost 5 bases and J 5 bases, leaving 7 bases between the germline ends. The V gene's germline CDR1 is MNHEY and CDR2 SMNVEV (reference sequence). The CDR3 is 11 amino acids. CDR3 DNA sequence: TGTGCCAGCAGTGACTTCAACGAGCAGTACTTC. It is translated as CASSDFNEQYF.

The chain recombines TRBV5-1 with TRBJ2-2; TRBD1 matches at 8 bases. Per the germline V gene, CDR1 is SGHRS and CDR2 is YFSETQ. V lost 4 bases and J lost 5; bases outside the gene matches: 10. The length of the CDR3 is 16 residues. The CDR3 DNA reads TGCGCCAGCAGCGACGGACAGGGCCCGAGGACCGGGGAGCTGTTTTTT. This codes for CASSDGQGPRTGELFF.

This clone was recorded a few times. The rearrangement joins TRBV30 to TRBJ1-2; the D gene is possibly TRBD1 (6 bases). The CDR3 runs to 13 residues. The germline V and J ends were trimmed by 0 bases and 8 bases, with 13 bases remaining between them. Germline V gene sequence: CDR1 GTSNPN, CDR2 SVGIG (reference sequence). The CDR3 reads CAWSVMGASGYTF. The CDR3, as DNA: TGTGCCTGGAGTGTAATGGGGGCGTCAGGCTACACCTTC. Supplemented by reference TRBV30 and TRBJ1-2, the full variable domain reads SQTIHQWPATLVQPVGSPLSLECTVEGTSNPNLYWYRQAAGRGLQLLFYSVGIGQISSEVPQNLSASRPQDRQFILSSKKLLLSDSGFYLCAWSVMGASGYTFGSGTRLTVV.

This chain joins TRBV29-1 and TRBJ2-5, with D maybe TRBD2 (6 bases). The V end was cut by 3 bases, the J end by 5 bases, with 13 bases between. This CDR3 contains 13 residues. The germline V gene encodes CDR1 SQVTM and CDR2 ANQGSEA. The CDR3 region is CSVEGGRGETQYF. For the CDR3, the DNA is TGCAGCGTTGAGGGGGGTAGAGGGGAGACCCAGTACTTC.

This chain uses TRBV6-5 with TRBJ2-1, with 9 bases matching TRBD2. V was clipped by 0 bases and J by 6 bases; unmatched bases: 6. The CDR3 length is 16 residues. Germline-derived CDR1 and CDR2 are MNHEY and SVGAGI. The chain's CDR3 is CASSYSAGGSPNEQFF. The CDR3 coding sequence is TGTGCCAGCAGTTACTCGGCGGGAGGGTCCCCCAATGAGCAGTTCTTC.

In its sample, this clone was seen once. The chain recombines TRBV5-1 with TRBJ2-5; 10 positions agree with TRBD1. The J call could be wrong; TRBJ2-7 is a better fit for the DNA end. CDR3 length: 16 amino acids. Germline V gene lookup returns CDR1 SGHRS and CDR2 YFSETQ. The CDR3 loop is CASSLALGQGGGEQYF. The CDR3 coding sequence is TGCGCCAGCAGCTTGGCCCTCGGACAGGGGGGTGGCGAGCAGTACTTC.

This sequence joins TRBV11-2 and TRBJ1-3, with a tentative D call TRBD1 (5 bases). The CDR3 is 16 amino acids. The V and J ends lost 2 bases and 2 bases respectively, with 13 bases between them. The germline V gene encodes CDR1 SGHAT and CDR2 FQNNGV. The DNA for the CDR3 is TGTGCCAGCAGCTTAAATAGGGGAGGAGCTGGAAACACCATATATTTT. Its translation: CASSLNRGGAGNTIYF. The full variable domain, its missing parts supplied by reference TRBV11-2 and TRBJ1-3, is EAGVAQSPRYKIIEKRQSVAFWCNPISGHATLYWYQQILGQGPKLLIQFQNNGVVDDSQLPKDRFSAERLKGVDSTLKIQPAKLEDSAVYLCASSLNRGGAGNTIYFGEGSWLTVV.

V and J are TRBV2 and TRBJ2-7; D unresolved. The germline gives CDR1 SNHLY, CDR2 FYNNEI. This CDR3 has 13 amino acids. The V gene lost 6 bases and the J gene lost 6 bases, with 15 bases spanning the gap. The CDR3 sequence is CASRETLPGEQYF. The CDR3 nucleotides are TGTGCCAGCAGAGAGACCCTGCCAGGCGAGCAGTACTTC.

The gene calls are TRBV10-3 and TRBJ1-2; possibly TRBD1 for D (5 bases). This CDR3 is built from 13 residues. Looked up from germline, CDR1 is ENHRY and CDR2 is SYGVKD. The ends were cut back, 7 bases at V and 3 bases at J, with 12 bases in the middle. Here the CDR3 reads CAITSDRYYGYTF. The CDR3 nucleotides read TGTGCCATCACTTCTGACAGATACTATGGCTACACCTTC.

This clone has a handful of counts. The rearrangement joins TRBV5-4 to TRBJ2-3; tentatively, D is TRBD1 (8 bases). The V end lost 4 bases, the J end lost 2 bases, and 17 bases lay between the germline ends. This CDR3 comprises 16 residues. The germline CDR1 and CDR2 sequences are SGHNT and YYREEE (reference sequence). CDR3 protein: CASSPRGGQDTDTQYF. CDR3 sequence (DNA): TGTGCCAGCAGCCCCAGGGGGGGACAGGACACAGATACGCAGTATTTT.

The chain recombines TRBV6-1 with TRBJ1-4; a weak D match, TRBD1 (6 bases). CDR1 is MNHNS, CDR2 SASEGT, per germline. Trimming stripped 5 bases from V and 7 bases from J, with 17 bases between. This CDR3 spans 15 amino acids. CDR3 in amino acids: CASSNQGTPGEKLFF. CDR3 DNA sequence: TGTGCCAGCAGTAATCAGGGGACCCCGGGTGAAAAACTGTTTTTT.

A remark on this clone: The junction departs from the called germline gene at one end, perhaps through a read error. J is TRBJ2-7 and V is TRBV28; D possibly corresponds to TRBD2 (6 bases). The CDR3 has 13 residues. Germline V gene sequence: CDR1 MDHEN, CDR2 SYDVKM. CDR3 nucleotide sequence: TGTGCCAGCAGTTTGGGGGGAGGATACGAGCGGTACTTC. It yields the protein CASSLGGGYERYF.

The chain uses TRBV5-1 and TRBJ2-1; 12 bases agree with TRBD2. This CDR3 is built from 18 residues. V shed 4 bases, J shed 6 bases, and the junction held 14 bases outside the gene matches. Germline V CDR1 and CDR2: SGHRS, YFSETQ. The chain's CDR3 is CASSPTTSGSKGFNEQFF. The CDR3 DNA follows: TGCGCCAGCAGCCCAACGACTAGCGGGAGTAAAGGGTTCAATGAGCAGTTCTTC.